Below, one T cell receptor (beta chain) is given with its context. This table comes from immunoSEQ multiplex PCR, and its TCRdb copy is limited to in-frame clones, with some not included. The sample contains 950,000 to 1,200,000 clones, around 77% of which appear only once. These data come from a study of shared clonotypes between healthy human individuals. Trimming at V came to 3 bases and at J to 7 bases, leaving 8 bases not matched to a gene. CDR1 is SGHRS, CDR2 YFSETQ, per germline. The CDR3 has 15 residues. The clonotype originates from a man younger than 35 in good health. Some clones in this sample may be carry-over from other donors' samples. This sequence joins TRBV5-1 and TRBJ2-1; 9 positions match TRBD2. The sequenced material came from memory CD4+ T cells from PBMCs. The subset was: CD45RA-negative fraction. Written as DNA, the CDR3 is TGCGCCAGCAGCTCCATAGCGGGAGTTCGGAATGAGCAGTTCTTC. It translates to CASSSIAGVRNEQFF.